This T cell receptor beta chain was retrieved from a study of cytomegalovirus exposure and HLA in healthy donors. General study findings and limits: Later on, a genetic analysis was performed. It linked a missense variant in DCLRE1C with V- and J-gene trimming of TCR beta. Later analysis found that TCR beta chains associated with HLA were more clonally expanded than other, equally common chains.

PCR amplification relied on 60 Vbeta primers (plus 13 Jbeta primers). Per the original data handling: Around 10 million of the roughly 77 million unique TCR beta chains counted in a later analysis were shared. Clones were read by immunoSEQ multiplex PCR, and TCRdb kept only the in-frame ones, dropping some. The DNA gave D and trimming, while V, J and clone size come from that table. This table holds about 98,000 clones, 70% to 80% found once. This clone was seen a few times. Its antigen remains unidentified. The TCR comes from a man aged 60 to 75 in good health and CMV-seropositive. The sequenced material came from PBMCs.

The CDR3 bases are TGTGCCAGCAGCTTAGGGGACAATTCTAACTATGGCTACACCTTC. This gives the protein CASSLGDNSNYGYTF. The chain couples TRBV7-9 to TRBJ1-2; the D gene is possibly TRBD1 (6 bases). Germline lookup yields CDR1 SEHNR and CDR2 FQNEAQ (reference sequence). V was trimmed by 1 base and J by 0 bases, leaving 9 bases between them. CDR3 length: 15 amino acids.